These 18 T cell receptor beta chains came from one sample sequenced in a study of cytomegalovirus exposure and HLA in healthy donors. PCR primers comprised 60 Vbeta and 13 Jbeta primers. Assay: immunoSEQ multiplex PCR; the TCRdb copy retains only in-frame clones and omits some. The sample table sets out tens of thousands of clones. Input material: PBMCs. Every receptor here comes from a woman in her sixties or seventies in good health and CMV-seronegative.

J is TRBJ2-1 and V is TRBV6-6; 9 bases fit TRBD1. Germline CDR1 MNHNY, CDR2 SVGAGI (reference sequence). The V and J ends lost 6 bases and 7 bases, in that order; junction bases with no gene match: 4. The CDR3 sequence is 13 residues long. The CDR3 region has the DNA TGTGCCAGCAGGAGACAGGGGGGTAATGAGCAGTTCTTC. It translates to CASRRQGGNEQFF.

The chain employs TRBV11-2 and TRBJ2-1, with 14 bases that match TRBD2. This CDR3 has 15 residues. The V gene end was trimmed by 5 bases and the J gene end by 10 bases; junction bases not matched to a gene: 7. Germline V CDR1 and CDR2: SGHAT, FQNNGV. For the CDR3, the DNA is TGTGCCAGCAGCCCGGGACTAGCGGGAGCAGGCGAGCAGTTCTTC. Translating it yields CASSPGLAGAGEQFF. The whole variable domain, filled in from reference TRBV11-2 and TRBJ2-1, reads EAGVAQSPRYKIIEKRQSVAFWCNPISGHATLYWYQQILGQGPKLLIQFQNNGVVDDSQLPKDRFSAERLKGVDSTLKIQPAKLEDSAVYLCASSPGLAGAGEQFFGPGTRLTVL.

V and J are TRBV10-3 and TRBJ2-1; TRBD1 aligns across 8 bases. CDR3 length: 14 residues. Germline CDR1 ENHRY, CDR2 SYGVKD. V lost 4 bases, J lost 7 bases, and 6 bases stayed unmatched. CDR3 sequence reads: CAISGTGPSNEQFF. The CDR3 DNA follows: TGTGCCATCAGTGGGACAGGGCCCTCGAATGAGCAGTTCTTC.

V and J are TRBV28 and TRBJ2-1, with D perhaps matching TRBD2 (6 bases). The V end lost 5 bases, the J end lost 2 bases, and 16 bases lay between the germline ends. CDR1 and CDR2 from the germline V gene are MDHEN and SYDVKM. This CDR3 spans 16 amino acids. The CDR3, as DNA: TGTGCCAGCAGTCTCCTTAGCGGCTATACCTACAATGAGCAGTTCTTC. It encodes CASSLLSGYTYNEQFF.

The chain joins TRBV4-1 to TRBJ2-2; 8 bases are a match to TRBD2. The CDR3 is 15 amino acids. CDR1 and CDR2 (germline): MGHRA, YSYEKL. V was pared by 4 bases and J by 7 bases, with 8 bases of the junction left unmatched. The CDR3 DNA sequence: TGCGCCAGCAGCCGACTAGCGATCGGGAGCGGGGAGCTGTTTTTT. This encodes CASSRLAIGSGELFF.

The J gene is TRBJ2-7, the V gene TRBV7-2, with D possibly TRBD2 on 5 matching bases. Trimming shortened V by 2 bases and J by 4 bases, and 12 bases separated the two germline ends. The CDR3 contains 14 residues. The germline CDR1 and CDR2 sequences are SGHTA and FQGNSA. The CDR3 DNA is TGTGCCAGCAGCTTACAACCCGGACTTTACGAGCAGTACTTC. This translates into CASSLQPGLYEQYF.

On this clone: Distinct nucleotide sequences in the sample also encode this CDR3. CDR3 coding DNA: TGTGCCAGCAGTTTACCAGGTCTCTATGGCTACACCTTC. Translated, it gives CASSLPGLYGYTF. This chain links TRBV28 with TRBJ1-2, with unresolved D. With 2 bases removed from V and 4 bases from J, the gap between germline ends came to 8 bases. The CDR3 totals 13 residues. Germline CDR1 MDHEN, CDR2 SYDVKM.

The chain has TRBV2 and TRBJ1-3; D unclear. The CDR3 has 18 residues. The V gene lost 3 bases and the J gene lost 1 base, with 19 bases spanning the gap. The germline V gene encodes CDR1 SNHLY and CDR2 FYNNEI. CDR3 DNA sequence: TGTGCCAGCAGTGAGAGCGGCTATGGGGTCTTGTCTGGAAACACCATATATTTT. Its protein is CASSESGYGVLSGNTIYF. Drawing the rest from reference TRBV2 and TRBJ1-3, the complete variable domain is EPEVTQTPSHQVTQMGQEVILRCVPISNHLYFYWYRQILGQKVEFLVSFYNNEISEKSEIFDDQFSVERPDGSNFTLKIRSTKLEDSAMYFCASSESGYGVLSGNTIYFGEGSWLTVV.

This rearrangement joins TRBV28 to TRBJ1-2; D gene unclear. Trimming pared 5 bases from V and 8 bases from J, leaving 18 bases between. The CDR3 contains 14 residues. From germline, CDR1 is MDHEN and CDR2 SYDVKM. CDR3 sequence: CASSPIGREEGYTF. The CDR3 bases are TGTGCCAGCAGTCCCATAGGACGGGAAGAGGGCTACACCTTC.

The chain is built from TRBV4-1 and TRBJ2-7; 7 bases map to TRBD2. CDR3 length: 13 amino acids. The germline V gene encodes CDR1 MGHRA and CDR2 YSYEKL. Trimming at V came to 3 bases and at J to 2 bases, leaving 1 base not matched to a gene. The CDR3 loop reads CASSHGTTYEQYF. CDR3 coding DNA: TGCGCCAGCAGCCATGGGACTACCTACGAGCAGTACTTC.

The chain joins TRBV4-1 to TRBJ1-1; D remains ambiguous. The germline V gene has CDR1 MGHRA and CDR2 YSYEKL. Trimming took 3 bases from V and 10 from J, leaving 18 bases between them. The CDR3 spans 14 residues. DNA of the CDR3: TGCGCCAGCAGCCAGAATGCGTGGGCCCTGGGAGCTTTCTTT. It yields the protein CASSQNAWALGAFF.

The chain employs TRBV28 and TRBJ2-1; D is uncertain. The CDR3 runs 13 residues. The germline V gene has CDR1 MDHEN and CDR2 SYDVKM. Trimming stripped 5 bases from V and 12 bases from J, with 17 bases between. Here the CDR3 DNA reads TGTGCCAGCAGTCCACAGAGAGTTGTTGGGCAGTTCTTC. Residues: CASSPQRVVGQFF.

The J gene is TRBJ2-5, the V gene TRBV6-1, with TRBD2 as a possible D gene (5 bases). The J call may not be correct, given that the DNA end is closer to TRBJ2-7. The CDR3 is 14 residues long. The V gene's germline CDR1 is MNHNS and CDR2 SASEGT. This chain's CDR3 is CASRYSTSSYEQYF. DNA for the CDR3: TGTGCCAGCAGGTACAGCACTAGCTCCTACGAGCAGTACTTC.

The genes are TRBV19 and TRBJ2-2, with 9 bases that match TRBD1. CDR3 size: 15 residues. Germline assignment: CDR1 LNHDA and CDR2 SQIVND (reference sequence). J was trimmed by 5 bases and V by 8 bases; bases with no gene match: 9. In DNA form, the CDR3 reads TGTGCCAGTCACCTTCAGACAGGGGGAACCGGGGAGCTGTTTTTT. It encodes CASHLQTGGTGELFF.

V and J are TRBV2 and TRBJ2-7; D possibly corresponds to TRBD2 (8 bases). Germline V CDR1 and CDR2: SNHLY, FYNNEI. There are 14 residues in the CDR3. With 5 bases removed from V and 3 bases from J, the gap between germline ends came to 14 bases. This CDR3 is CASSPGRGLYEQYF. The CDR3 coding sequence is TGTGCCAGCAGTCCCGGGAGGGGGCTCTACGAGCAGTACTTC.

V gene TRBV6-6 combines with J gene TRBJ2-1, with 7 bases identical to TRBD2. Germline lookup yields CDR1 MNHNY and CDR2 SVGAGI (reference sequence). The CDR3 has 16 amino acids. After removal of 6 bases from V and 2 bases from J, the junction contained 10 bases not matched to a gene. The CDR3 protein is CASRSRGLTPYNEQFF. The DNA of the CDR3 is TGTGCCAGCAGGAGCCGGGGACTAACCCCCTACAATGAGCAGTTCTTC.

The chain combines TRBV5-1 with TRBJ1-3, with TRBD1 identical over 7 bases. CDR3 length: 14 residues. Per the germline V gene, CDR1 is SGHRS and CDR2 is YFSETQ. Trimming at V came to 4 bases and at J to 3 bases, leaving 4 bases not matched to a gene. CDR3 sequence: CASSEGAVGNTIYF. As DNA, the CDR3 is TGCGCCAGCAGCGAGGGGGCGGTTGGAAACACCATATATTTT.

The genes are TRBV5-1 and TRBJ1-2, with D unclear. Germline V CDR1 and CDR2: SGHRS, YFSETQ. The CDR3 has 12 amino acids. Trimming took off 0 bases at V and 7 bases at J, with 7 bases between the two ends. The CDR3 region has the DNA TGCGCCAGCAGCTTGGATTACAGTGGCTACACCTTC. Translated: CASSLDYSGYTF. Full variable domain (outside the CDR3, taken from reference TRBV5-1 and TRBJ1-2): KAGVTQTPRYLIKTRGQQVTLSCSPISGHRSVSWYQQTPGQGLQFLFEYFSETQRNKGNFPGRFSGRQFSNSRSEMNVSTLELGDSALYLCASSLDYSGYTFGSGTRLTVV.